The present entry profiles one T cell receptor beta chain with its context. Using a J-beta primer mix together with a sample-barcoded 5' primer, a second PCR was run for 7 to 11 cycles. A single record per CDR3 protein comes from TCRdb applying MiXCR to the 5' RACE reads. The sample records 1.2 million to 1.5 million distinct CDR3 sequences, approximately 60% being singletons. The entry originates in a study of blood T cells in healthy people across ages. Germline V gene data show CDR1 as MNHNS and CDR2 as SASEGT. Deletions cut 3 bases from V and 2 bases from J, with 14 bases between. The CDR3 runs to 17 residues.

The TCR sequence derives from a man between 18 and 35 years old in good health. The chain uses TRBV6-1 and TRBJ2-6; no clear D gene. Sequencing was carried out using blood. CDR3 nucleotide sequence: TGTGCCAGCAGTGACCCCTTAGGAGTTCCTGGGGCCAACGTCCTGACTTTC. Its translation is CASSDPLGVPGANVLTF.